The 5 T cell receptor beta chains reported below all come from one sample, sequenced in a study of blood T cell repertoires in COVID-19. Repertoires were generated with immunoSEQ multiplex PCR, while TCRdb's copy carries only in-frame clones and drops some. The repertoire includes about 170,000 clones, 84% of them detected once, and under 3.5% sits in the top ten. Sequenced input: peripheral blood. Receptor source: a woman aged 80 or over with COVID-19, enrolled during active disease.

This chain uses TRBV15 with TRBJ1-5, with D maybe TRBD1 (6 bases). Between the trimmed V and J ends, which lost 6 bases and 3 bases, there was a span of 12 bases. The CDR3 has 14 residues. In germline, CDR1 is LNHNV, CDR2 YYDKDF (reference sequence). In DNA, the CDR3 is TGTGCCACCAGTGTCGACAGGCTCAATCAGCCCCAGCATTTT. It encodes CATSVDRLNQPQHF.

The CDR3 DNA follows: TGTGCCAGCAGCCCGGTCCCGGGACAGATCTACGAGCAGTACTTC. This codes for CASSPVPGQIYEQYF. The rearrangement uses TRBV5-4 and TRBJ2-7, with TRBD1 identical over 7 bases. CDR3 length equals 15 residues. CDR1 is SGHNT and CDR2 is YYREEE in the germline V gene (reference sequence). V lost 4 bases to trimming and J lost 3 bases; unmatched junction nucleotides: 10.

The chain couples TRBV7-2 to TRBJ1-1, with a tentative D call TRBD1 (5 bases). Between the trimmed V and J ends, which lost 2 bases and 10 bases, there was a span of 8 bases. Per germline, CDR1 SGHTA and CDR2 FQGNSA. The length of the CDR3 is 11 residues. Written as DNA, the CDR3 is TGTGCCAGCAGCTTAAGGGGTGGAGCTTTCTTT. Residues: CASSLRGGAFF.

The chain employs TRBV18 and TRBJ2-1; TRBD2 aligns across 9 bases. Germline loops: CDR1 KGHSH, CDR2 LQKENI. V lost 6 bases and J lost 3; bases outside the gene matches: 9. The CDR3 loop spans 16 amino acids. CDR3 amino acids: CASSILAGAIYNEQFF. The DNA for the CDR3 is TGTGCCAGCTCCATCTTAGCGGGGGCCATCTACAATGAGCAGTTCTTC. Combining the CDR3 with reference TRBV18 and TRBJ2-1 gives the whole variable domain NAGVMQNPRHLVRRRGQEARLRCSPMKGHSHVYWYRQLPEEGLKFMVYLQKENIIDESGMPKERFSAEFPKEGPSILRIQQVVRGDSAAYFCASSILAGAIYNEQFFGPGTRLTVL.

V gene TRBV30 combines with J gene TRBJ1-6, with TRBD1 matching over 9 bases. This CDR3 has 17 amino acids. With V trimmed by 3 bases and J by 0 bases, 6 bases remained unmatched. CDR1 GTSNPN and CDR2 SVGIG come from the germline V gene (reference sequence). The CDR3 spells CAWRDGTGSSYNSPLHF. CDR3 in DNA: TGTGCCTGGAGAGACGGGACAGGGAGCTCCTATAATTCACCCCTCCACTTT.